This T cell receptor (beta chain) was documented in a study of blood T cell repertoires in COVID-19. Turning to the study itself: COVID-19 samples collected from the United States, Italy and Spain covered acute and convalescent phases. PBMCs, B-cell-depleted T cells, or T cells provided the cDNA or gDNA that made up the material.

How the authors handled the data: Using reference gene primer amplification, nucleated cell counts were estimated. Only in-frame clones appear in the TCRdb table, and some are missing; sequencing was by immunoSEQ multiplex PCR. The D gene and trimming were derived from the DNA, and the V and J assignments and clone size from that table. The table shows more than 35,000 clones, with about 89% occurring only once. CDR1 is LGHNA, CDR2 YSLEER, per germline. The CDR3 covers 16 residues. V was shortened by 4 bases and J by 3 bases, with 18 bases between the two germline ends. The genes are TRBV4-3 and TRBJ1-2, with D unresolved. The TCR sequence derives from a woman aged 30 to 39 in a cohort sampled during active COVID-19. Material: peripheral blood. The CDR3 region has the DNA TGCGCCAGCAGCCTTGAGCCGTCCTCGGCGGACTATGGCTACACCTTC. Translated: CASSLEPSSADYGYTF.